These T cell receptor beta chains were read from a single sample in a study of T cell responses to AZD1222 COVID-19 vaccine. The assay was immunoSEQ multiplex PCR, and TCRdb's table has in-frame clones only and misses some. The sample includes 94,000 or so clones, 90% seen only once; the top ten take 26%. Specimen: peripheral blood, collected on day 0 of AZD1222 vaccination. These receptors were obtained from an adult in good health. CDR3s include the opening cysteine and the closing phenylalanine or tryptophan. A D gene is named only where the DNA matches it firmly. Size tells how often a clone was seen (once, few, many) or the class of an expanded clone, and some rows leave it out.

.	TRBJ2-1	TRBV24-1	.	TGTGCCACCAGTGATCCATCCGACTGGAGCTCCTACAATGAGCAGTTCTTC	CATSDPSDWSSYNEQFF
TRBD2	TRBJ2-7	TRBV10-3	.	TGTGCCATCAGTGGCCGGCGGGAGTCCCACGAGCAGTACTTC	CAISGRRESHEQYF
.	TRBJ2-7	TRBV27	.	TGTGCCAGCAGTACCCTCGCCAGCCGGCGTTACGAGCAGTACTTC	CASSTLASRRYEQYF
.	TRBJ2-1	TRBV21-1	.	TGTGCCAGCGCTTCATATGCGGGTTATGAGCAGTTCTTC	CASASYAGYEQFF
.	TRBJ2-5	TRBV20-1	.	TGCAGTGCCGGACAAGAAGAGACCCAGTACTTC	CSAGQEETQYF
.	TRBJ2-5	TRBV28	.	TGTGCCAGCAGTTTATCCAGGGAAGAGACCCAGTACTTC	CASSLSREETQYF
.	TRBJ2-3	TRBV5-1	.	TGCGCCAGCAGCCCTGGGGTGGGGGGACCCCAAGGCCATACGCAGTATTTT	CASSPGVGGPQGHTQYF
.	TRBJ2-3	TRBV7-7	once	TGTGCTAGCAGCCCAACCCCGGGCGGGCTTAGCACAGATACGCAGTATTTT	CASSPTPGGLSTDTQYF
TRBD2	TRBJ2-1	TRBV5-1	.	TGCGCCAGCAGCGCGACTAGCGGGCAAAACAATGAGCAGTTCTTC	CASSATSGQNNEQFF
TRBD1	TRBJ2-1	TRBV3-1/TRBV3-2	.	TGTGCCAGCAGCACCCCCGGGACAGGGGTAAATGAGCAGTTCTTC	CASSTPGTGVNEQFF
.	TRBJ1-5	TRBV7-8	.	TGTGCCAGCAGCCGGGGGGGAGCACCCACCCAGCATTTT	CASSRGGAPTQHF
.	TRBJ1-1	TRBV30	.	TGTGCCTGGAGGTCCCTCGGCCTACCTCTGGGAGCTTTCTTT	CAWRSLGLPLGAFF
.	TRBJ2-5	TRBV12-3/TRBV12-4	few	TGTGCCTCCGGATTGGGACTCCAAGAGACCCAGTACTTC	CASGLGLQETQYF
.	TRBJ1-2	TRBV28	.	TGTGCCAGCAGCCAAGGGGGGCTAAAGGCCAACTATGGCTACACCTTC	CASSQGGLKANYGYTF
.	TRBJ2-1	TRBV9	.	TGTGCCAGCAGTGAACGGGCGAATGAGCAGTTCTTC	CASSERANEQFF
.	TRBJ1-1	TRBV28	.	TGTGCCAGCAGCCATGACGGGGGTCGGGCTGAAGCTTTCTTT	CASSHDGGRAEAFF
.	TRBJ2-4	TRBV6-1	.	TGTGCCAGCAGTGAACTGGGGACGAGGGACATTCAGTACTTC	CASSELGTRDIQYF
TRBD2	TRBJ2-7	TRBV4-1	.	TGCGCCAGCAGCCCCCAAGTGAGACTAGCAGACTACGAGCAGTACTTC	CASSPQVRLADYEQYF
.	TRBJ2-7	TRBV10-3	.	TGTGCCATCAGTGGAGGGACCGAGCAGTACTTC	CAISGGTEQYF
.	TRBJ2-7	TRBV10-3	.	TGTGCCATCAGTGAATTTGAGTCAGGGAAGGAATACGAGCAGTACTTC	CAISEFESGKEYEQYF
.	TRBJ1-1	TRBV19	.	TGTGCCAGTAGTAAAACACAAAACACTGAAGCTTTCTTT	CASSKTQNTEAFF
TRBD2	TRBJ2-3	TRBV14	.	TGTGCCAGCAGCCAAGGACCTTGGGCTAGCGGGAGGCGAGCGACAGATACGCAGTATTTT	CASSQGPWASGRRATDTQYF
TRBD1	TRBJ2-4	TRBV18	.	TGTGCCAGCTCACCGGGACAGGGTGGGGACATTCAGTACTTC	CASSPGQGGDIQYF
TRBD1	TRBJ1-2	TRBV25-1	.	TGTGCCAGCACCGCCCAGACAGGGAGTGGCGGCTACACCTTC	CASTAQTGSGGYTF
TRBD1	TRBJ1-1	TRBV4-2	.	TGTGCCAGCAGCCAAGATGAACAGGGGGTCGTCACTGAAGCTTTCTTT	CASSQDEQGVVTEAFF
.	TRBJ1-4	TRBV18	.	TGTGCCAGCTCACCGCAGGGAATCAATGAAAAACTGTTTTTT	CASSPQGINEKLFF
.	TRBJ2-6	TRBV28	.	TGTGCCAGCAGTTTAAGGGCGAGCTCTGGGGCCAACGTCCTGACTTTC	CASSLRASSGANVLTF
.	TRBJ2-5	TRBV5-1	.	TGCGCCAGCAGCACCAGGCCGACCCAAGAGACCCAGTACTTC	CASSTRPTQETQYF
.	TRBJ2-1	TRBV6-4	.	TGTGCCAGCAGTCGGGACGGTTCCTACAATGAGCAGTTCTTC	CASSRDGSYNEQFF
.	TRBJ2-3	TRBV7-8	.	TGTGCCAGCAGCTTAGAAGTAGATACGCAGTATTTT	CASSLEVDTQYF
TRBD1	TRBJ2-2	TRBV7-8	.	TGTGCCAGCAGGGGGGACAGGCTTAACACCGGGGAGCTGTTTTTT	CASRGDRLNTGELFF
.	TRBJ2-1	TRBV11-3	.	TGTGCCAGCAGCTTAGATGGGTGGGAGCAGTTCTTC	CASSLDGWEQFF
.	TRBJ1-5	TRBV19	.	TGTGCCAGTAGCCGCATGCCATATAGCAATCAGCCCCAGCATTTT	CASSRMPYSNQPQHF
TRBD1	TRBJ2-2	TRBV27	.	TGTGCCAGCAGTCCCCTCCGGACAGGGGGATCGACCGGGGAGCTGTTTTTT	CASSPLRTGGSTGELFF
.	TRBJ2-7	TRBV7-9	.	TGTGCCAGCAGCTTAGGTCGGGGGTCCTACGAGCAGTACTTC	CASSLGRGSYEQYF
.	TRBJ1-6	TRBV11-3	.	TGTGCCAGCAGCTTAGACGACAGCGCTAATTCACCCCTCCACTTT	CASSLDDSANSPLHF
TRBD1	TRBJ1-5	TRBV5-1	.	TGCGCCAGCAGCTTGGTCCCACAGGGGGTTAATCAGCCCCAGCATTTT	CASSLVPQGVNQPQHF